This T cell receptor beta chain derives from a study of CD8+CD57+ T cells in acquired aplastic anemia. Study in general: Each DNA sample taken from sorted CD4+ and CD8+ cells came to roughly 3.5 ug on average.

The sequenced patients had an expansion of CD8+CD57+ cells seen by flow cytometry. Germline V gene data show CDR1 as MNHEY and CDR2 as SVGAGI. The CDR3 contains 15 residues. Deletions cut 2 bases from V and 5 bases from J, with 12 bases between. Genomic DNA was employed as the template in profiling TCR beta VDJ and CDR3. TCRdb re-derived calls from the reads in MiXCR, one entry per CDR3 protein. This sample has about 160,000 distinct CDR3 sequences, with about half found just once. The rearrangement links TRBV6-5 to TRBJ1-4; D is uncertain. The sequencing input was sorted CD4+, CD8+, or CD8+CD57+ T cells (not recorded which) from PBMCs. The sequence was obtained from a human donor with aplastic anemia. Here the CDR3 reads CASSYSGRVNEKLFF. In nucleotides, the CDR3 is TGTGCCAGCAGTTACAGCGGGAGAGTGAATGAAAAACTGTTTTTT.